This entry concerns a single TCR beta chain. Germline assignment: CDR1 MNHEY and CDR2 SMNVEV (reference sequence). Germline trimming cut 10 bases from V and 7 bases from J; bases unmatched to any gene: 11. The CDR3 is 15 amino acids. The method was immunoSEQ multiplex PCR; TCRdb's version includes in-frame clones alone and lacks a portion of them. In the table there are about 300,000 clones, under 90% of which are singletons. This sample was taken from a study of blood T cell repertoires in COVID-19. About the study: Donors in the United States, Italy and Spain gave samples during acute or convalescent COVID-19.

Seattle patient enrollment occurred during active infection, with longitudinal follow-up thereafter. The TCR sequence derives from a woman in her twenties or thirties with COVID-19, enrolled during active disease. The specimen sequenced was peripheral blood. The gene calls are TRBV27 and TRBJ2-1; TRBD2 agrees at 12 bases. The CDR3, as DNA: TGTGCCACCCACGTCCTAGCGGGGGGGCTGAATGAGCAGTTCTTC. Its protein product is CATHVLAGGLNEQFF.